A single T cell receptor (beta chain) is shown here with its context. What it binds is not known. The CDR3 length is 13 residues. Per the germline V gene, CDR1 is MNHEY and CDR2 is SVGAGI. V lost 5 bases and J lost 10, with 15 bases in between. Assay used: immunoSEQ multiplex PCR; TCRdb lists only in-frame clones, some missing. The repertoire consists of around 300,000 clones, with about 86% occurring once and the leading ten covering around a tenth. The sample is drawn from a study of Ad26.COV2.S vaccination and SARS-CoV-2 variants. The treatment here: around 19 received Ad26.COV2.S at low or high dose, single or two shots; 5 received placebo; per-sample allocation not given. Samples analyzed were those drawn on day 63 after the first vaccine or placebo injection. Study observations and caveats: People who got the vaccine had more spike-specific TCR breadth than people who got placebo.

The sequences come from peripheral blood, collected in a trial of Ad26.COV2.S vaccine versus placebo. The chain employs TRBV6-5 and TRBJ2-1; D remains unclear. This receptor was taken from a person between 18 and 60 years old who received the Ad26.COV2.S COVID-19 vaccine or a placebo. As DNA, the CDR3 is TGTGCCAGCAGTAAATCCGGGCCGCGGGAGCAGTTCTTC. Translating gives CASSKSGPREQFF.